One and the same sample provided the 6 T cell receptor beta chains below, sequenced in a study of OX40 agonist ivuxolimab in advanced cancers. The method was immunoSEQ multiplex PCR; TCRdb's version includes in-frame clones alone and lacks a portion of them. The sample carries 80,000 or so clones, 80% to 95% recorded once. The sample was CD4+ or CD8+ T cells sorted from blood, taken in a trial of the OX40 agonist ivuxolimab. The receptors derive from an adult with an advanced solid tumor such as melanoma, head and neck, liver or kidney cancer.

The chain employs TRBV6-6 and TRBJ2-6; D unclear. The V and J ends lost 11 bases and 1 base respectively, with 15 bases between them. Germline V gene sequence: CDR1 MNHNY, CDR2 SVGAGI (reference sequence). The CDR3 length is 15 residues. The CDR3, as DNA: TGTGCCGCCGCCTGGTCGGAGTCTGGGGCCAACGTCCTGACTTTC. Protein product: CAAAWSESGANVLTF.

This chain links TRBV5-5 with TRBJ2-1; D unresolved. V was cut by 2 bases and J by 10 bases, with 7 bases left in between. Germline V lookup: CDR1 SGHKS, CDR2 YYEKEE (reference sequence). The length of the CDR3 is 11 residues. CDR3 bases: TGTGCCAGCAGCTTCGTGGAAGAGCAGTTCTTC. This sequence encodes CASSFVEEQFF.

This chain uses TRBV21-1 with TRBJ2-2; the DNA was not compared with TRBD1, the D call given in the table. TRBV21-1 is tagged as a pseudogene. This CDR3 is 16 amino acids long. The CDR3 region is CASSKGVRGNTGELFF. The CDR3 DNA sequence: TGTGCCAGCAGCAAAGGTGTCAGGGGGAACACCGGGGAGCTGTTTTTT.

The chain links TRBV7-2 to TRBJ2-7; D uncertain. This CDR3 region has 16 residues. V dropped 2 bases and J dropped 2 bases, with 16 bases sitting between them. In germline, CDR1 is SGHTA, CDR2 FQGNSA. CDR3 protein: CASSLKVSNVPYEQYF. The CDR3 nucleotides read TGTGCCAGCAGCTTAAAGGTCAGCAATGTACCCTACGAGCAGTACTTC.

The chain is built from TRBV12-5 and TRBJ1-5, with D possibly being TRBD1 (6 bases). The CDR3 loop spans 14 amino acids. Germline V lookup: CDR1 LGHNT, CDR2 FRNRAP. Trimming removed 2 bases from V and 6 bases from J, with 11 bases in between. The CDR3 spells CASGLSGGGQPQHF. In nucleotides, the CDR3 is TGTGCTAGTGGTTTGTCGGGGGGCGGTCAGCCCCAGCATTTT.

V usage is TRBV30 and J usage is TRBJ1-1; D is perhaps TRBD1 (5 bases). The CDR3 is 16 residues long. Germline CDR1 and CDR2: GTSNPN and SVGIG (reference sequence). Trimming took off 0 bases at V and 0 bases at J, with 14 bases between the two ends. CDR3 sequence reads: CAWSVRSGLVNTEAFF. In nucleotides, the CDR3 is TGTGCCTGGAGTGTACGCTCAGGGCTCGTGAACACTGAAGCTTTCTTT.